One T cell receptor beta chain is described in this entry. As yet, its antigen is unknown. Sequenced material consisted of expressed TCRB transcripts (all of the isolated RNA was reverse transcribed). Reads from naive, central memory and regulatory T cell samples averaged around 3.7 million. TCRdb's table, derived via immunoSEQ multiplex PCR, lists solely in-frame clones and lacks some. The sample has around 300,000 clones, about 15% seen once. This sample was taken from a study of beta chain features in type 1 diabetes. Germline V gives CDR1 SGDLS, CDR2 YYNGEE. V lost 4 bases to trimming and J lost 4 bases; unmatched junction nucleotides: 11. The CDR3 is 16 residues long. Study conclusions and caveats: The study found fewer insertions and more deletions at VDJ junctions in type 1 diabetes patients. Naive, central memory and regulatory TCRB repertoires appeared more similar among patients than healthy donors. TCRB CDR3s from Type 1 diabetes patients were moderately but significantly shorter in all four CD4+ subsets.

CD45RO/CCR7/CD25/CD127/CD95/CD27 separated CD4+ naive, central memory, regulatory and stem cell-like memory cells by sorting. This clonotype was obtained from a man aged 18-30 years with type 1 diabetes. The sequencing input was naive CD4+ T cells from blood. The chain is built from TRBV9 and TRBJ2-5; 9 nucleotides agree with TRBD2. In nucleotides, the CDR3 is TGTGCCAGCAGCCCCGGGACTAGCCACAGTATAGAGACCCAGTACTTC. It yields the protein CASSPGTSHSIETQYF.